Presented here are 27 T cell receptor beta chains from one specimen sequenced in a study of blood T cell repertoires in COVID-19. Repertoires were generated with immunoSEQ multiplex PCR, while TCRdb's copy carries only in-frame clones and drops some. Here the sample spans some 150,000 clones, more than 80% being singletons. Sequencing used peripheral blood. Receptors originate from a human donor with acute or convalescent COVID-19. The donor label of this sample is uncertain.

This clone was counted only a few times. The gene calls are TRBV5-1 and TRBJ1-1; D is perhaps TRBD1 (5 bases). Per the germline V gene, CDR1 is SGHRS and CDR2 is YFSETQ. Deletions cut 3 bases from V and 7 bases from J, with 19 bases between. The CDR3 extends over 15 amino acids. In DNA form, the CDR3 reads TGCGCCAGCAGCTCTGGGGCTTCTGGAGCTGTTGAAGCTTTCTTT. Encoded protein: CASSSGASGAVEAFF. Based on the CDR3 plus reference TRBV5-1 and TRBJ1-1, the full variable domain is KAGVTQTPRYLIKTRGQQVTLSCSPISGHRSVSWYQQTPGQGLQFLFEYFSETQRNKGNFPGRFSGRQFSNSRSEMNVSTLELGDSALYLCASSSGASGAVEAFFGQGTRLTVV.

The chain links TRBV18 to TRBJ1-1; tentative D call: TRBD1 (6 bases). Germline CDR1 is KGHSH and CDR2 is LQKENI. V gave up 6 bases and J gave up 1 base, with 12 bases separating them. The CDR3 is 14 amino acids. For the CDR3, the DNA is TGTGCCAGCTCTCACGGACAGTCGAACACTGAAGCTTTCTTT. Translated: CASSHGQSNTEAFF. The full variable domain, in which reference TRBV18 and TRBJ1-1 provide the parts outside the CDR3, is NAGVMQNPRHLVRRRGQEARLRCSPMKGHSHVYWYRQLPEEGLKFMVYLQKENIIDESGMPKERFSAEFPKEGPSILRIQQVVRGDSAAYFCASSHGQSNTEAFFGQGTRLTVV.

This clone has only a few counts. V is TRBV30 and J is TRBJ2-1; 8 bases map to TRBD2. From germline, CDR1 is GTSNPN and CDR2 SVGIG (reference sequence). J was trimmed by 7 bases and V by 3 bases; bases with no gene match: 14. The CDR3 runs to 16 residues. Written as DNA, the CDR3 is TGTGCCTGGAGGGCTAAAGCCCGCGGGGGGCTTAATGAGCAGTTCTTC. It translates to CAWRAKARGGLNEQFF.

The CDR3 spells CASSDFASNQPQHF. The CDR3 region has the DNA TGTGCCAGCTCTGATTTCGCGAGTAATCAGCCCCAGCATTTT. The genes are TRBV19 and TRBJ1-5; no definite D call. CDR1 and CDR2 from the germline V gene are LNHDA and SQIVND (reference sequence). The CDR3 consists of 14 residues. V lost 9 bases to trimming and J lost 4 bases, with 16 bases between them.

This chain uses TRBV12-5 with TRBJ2-5, with D unresolved. V lost 3 bases, J lost 4 bases, and 3 bases lay in between. Germline CDR1 reads LGHNT; CDR2 reads FRNRAP. The CDR3 extends over 11 amino acids. The DNA for the CDR3 is TGTGCTAGTGGTTTCGGAGAGACCCAGTACTTC. This codes for CASGFGETQYF.

This clone has just one count. The chain couples TRBV6-5 to TRBJ2-7; D might be TRBD1 (5 bases). V was shortened by 4 bases and J by 6 bases, with 10 bases between the two germline ends. The CDR3 covers 12 residues. Looked up from germline, CDR1 is MNHEY and CDR2 is SVGAGI. Here the CDR3 DNA reads TGTGCCAGCAGTTTTCAGGGTAGCGAGCAGTACGTC. This sequence encodes CASSFQGSEQYV.

The genes are TRBV10-3 and TRBJ1-1; D perhaps matches TRBD1 (6 bases). CDR3 length: 12 amino acids. Germline lookup yields CDR1 ENHRY and CDR2 SYGVKD. V was shortened by 4 bases and J by 7 bases, with 10 bases between the two germline ends. The CDR3: CAISGTGYEAFF. The DNA of the CDR3 is TGTGCCATCAGTGGTACAGGGTATGAAGCTTTCTTT.

This clone was counted ten times or more. J is TRBJ1-2 and V is TRBV6-5; 11 bases align to TRBD1. CDR1 MNHEY and CDR2 SVGAGI come from the germline V gene. The CDR3 covers 14 residues. The V and J ends lost 5 bases and 8 bases, in that order; junction bases with no gene match: 7. As DNA, the CDR3 is TGTGCCAGCAGTCCTTGGGACAGGGGGAGAGGCTACACCTTC. Its translation is CASSPWDRGRGYTF.

The chain has TRBV13 and TRBJ2-2; possibly TRBD2 for D (7 bases). This CDR3 spans 17 amino acids. V lost 5 bases to trimming and J lost 4 bases, with 20 bases between them. Germline CDR1 and CDR2: PRHDT and FYEKMQ (reference sequence). The CDR3 is CASSPDLWGGGTGELFF. CDR3 sequence (DNA): TGTGCCAGCAGCCCCGATCTCTGGGGAGGGGGCACCGGGGAGCTGTTTTTT.

The rearrangement joins TRBV20-1 to TRBJ2-1, with D perhaps matching TRBD2 (6 bases). The CDR3 is 10 amino acids. Germline-derived CDR1 and CDR2 are DFQATT and SNEGSKA (reference sequence). The V end was cut by 6 bases, the J end by 7 bases, with 7 bases between. Here the CDR3 DNA reads TGCAGTGCCGGGGGAAATGAGCAGTTCTTC. This gives the protein CSAGGNEQFF.

V is TRBV28 and J is TRBJ1-1; no clear D. Between the trimmed V and J ends, which lost 5 bases and 2 bases, there was a span of 15 bases. This CDR3 comprises 15 residues. Germline CDR1 and CDR2: MDHEN and SYDVKM. The CDR3 region is CASSILTKSNTEAFF. In DNA form, the CDR3 reads TGTGCCAGCAGTATACTGACAAAGTCAAACACTGAAGCTTTCTTT. The full variable domain, its missing parts supplied by reference TRBV28 and TRBJ1-1, is DVKVTQSSRYLVKRTGEKVFLECVQDMDHENMFWYRQDPGLGLRLIYFSYDVKMKEKGDIPEGYSVSREKKERFSLILESASTNQTSMYLCASSILTKSNTEAFFGQGTRLTVV.

The table lists this clone with a few counts. The V call is TRBV6-5, the J call TRBJ1-6; weak D call: TRBD1 (5 bases). The germline V and J ends were trimmed by 6 bases and 1 base, with 10 bases remaining between them. The CDR3 spans 15 residues. From germline, CDR1 is MNHEY and CDR2 SVGAGI. Here the CDR3 reads CASRGVGSYNSPLHF. CDR3 coding DNA: TGTGCCAGCAGAGGGGTTGGGTCCTATAATTCACCCCTCCACTTT.

This sequence joins TRBV18 and TRBJ1-5; D gene uncertain. The CDR3 length is 14 residues. Trimming shortened V by 3 bases and J by 2 bases, and 8 bases separated the two germline ends. In germline, CDR1 is KGHSH, CDR2 LQKENI. CDR3 in DNA: TGTGCCAGCTCACCCTCTCTCGGCAATCAGCCCCAGCATTTT. As protein: CASSPSLGNQPQHF.

Only one count was recorded for this clone. Here the CDR3 reads CATSEPTEPSSYEQYF. CDR3 sequence (DNA): TGTGCCACCAGTGAGCCTACGGAACCTAGCTCCTACGAGCAGTACTTC. The chain employs TRBV24-1 and TRBJ2-7, with D uncertain. The CDR3 totals 16 residues. Germline CDR1 reads KGHDR; CDR2 reads SFDVKD. Trimming cost V 4 bases and J 0 bases, with 15 bases left between them.

The V gene is TRBV30, the J gene TRBJ2-5; 9 positions match TRBD2. The ends lost 1 base at V and 4 bases at J; junction bases unmatched: 7. Germline V gives CDR1 GTSNPN, CDR2 SVGIG (reference sequence). The CDR3 is 15 residues long. The CDR3 DNA is TGTGCCTGGAGTGAAGGGCTAGCGGGGAGAGAGACCCAGTACTTC. Its protein is CAWSEGLAGRETQYF.

The CDR3 sequence is CASSPDRGNQPQHF. CDR3 DNA sequence: TGCGCCAGCAGTCCGGACAGGGGAAATCAGCCCCAGCATTTT. The chain joins TRBV5-1 to TRBJ1-5, with TRBD1 matching 9 bases. The length of the CDR3 is 14 residues. The germline V gene has CDR1 SGHRS and CDR2 YFSETQ. With V trimmed by 5 bases and J by 4 bases, 4 bases remained unmatched. The full variable domain, its missing parts supplied by reference TRBV5-1 and TRBJ1-5, is KAGVTQTPRYLIKTRGQQVTLSCSPISGHRSVSWYQQTPGQGLQFLFEYFSETQRNKGNFPGRFSGRQFSNSRSEMNVSTLELGDSALYLCASSPDRGNQPQHFGDGTRLSIL.

CDR3 coding DNA: TGTGCCAGCAGCCAAGATCCGGGGGAAGGGGTAGGCAATCAGCCCCAGCATTTT. Translating gives CASSQDPGEGVGNQPQHF. The chain has TRBV4-2 and TRBJ1-5; D is possibly TRBD1 (5 bases). The CDR3 is 18 residues long. Germline CDR1 LGHNA, CDR2 YNFKEQ. Trimming cost V 0 bases and J 2 bases, with 17 bases left between them.

The V gene is TRBV19, the J gene TRBJ1-2, with 9 bases aligning to TRBD1. V shed 5 bases, J shed 7 bases, and the junction held 8 bases outside the gene matches. The V gene's germline CDR1 is LNHDA and CDR2 SQIVND (reference sequence). The CDR3 is 14 amino acids. The CDR3 nucleotides are TGTGCCAGTAGTGCAGGGACAGGGCTTCGTGGCTACACCTTC. Amino acids: CASSAGTGLRGYTF.

The sample holds one count of this clone. The rearrangement links TRBV5-5 to TRBJ2-3; 13 bases fit TRBD2. There are 16 residues in the CDR3. V shed 4 bases and J 1 base; nucleotides not matched to a gene: 3. Germline CDR1 SGHKS, CDR2 YYEKEE (reference sequence). The CDR3 DNA reads as TGTGCCAGCAGCATAGGACTAGCGGGGGGCACAGATACGCAGTATTTT. Encoded protein: CASSIGLAGGTDTQYF.

This clone occurred once. This rearrangement joins TRBV6-5 to TRBJ2-1, with TRBD2 matching over 10 bases. This CDR3 spans 15 amino acids. Germline assignment: CDR1 MNHEY and CDR2 SVGAGI. Germline trimming cut 9 bases from V and 1 base from J; bases unmatched to any gene: 6. The DNA for the CDR3 is TGTGCCAGTGCTTCGGGACTAGCGTCCTACAATGAGCAGTTCTTC. As protein: CASASGLASYNEQFF.

V gene TRBV20-1 combines with J gene TRBJ2-3; 13 bases match TRBD2. The CDR3 runs to 16 residues. In germline, CDR1 is DFQATT, CDR2 SNEGSKA (reference sequence). The ends lost 3 bases at V and 0 bases at J; junction bases unmatched: 3. The CDR3 coding sequence is TGCAGTGCTAGTGGGACTAGCGGGGAGAGCACAGATACGCAGTATTTT. Protein product: CSASGTSGESTDTQYF.

The chain joins TRBV10-1 to TRBJ2-2, with 9 bases fitting TRBD1. The V and J ends lost 3 bases and 5 bases, in that order; junction bases with no gene match: 7. The CDR3 covers 16 residues. Germline CDR1 is WNHNN and CDR2 is SYGVQD (reference sequence). DNA of the CDR3: TGCGCCAGCAGTGATGCGGACAGGGGTAATACCGGGGAGCTGTTTTTT. Residues: CASSDADRGNTGELFF.

The chain couples TRBV6-5 to TRBJ1-6, with D tentatively TRBD1 (6 bases). The CDR3 runs 15 residues. From germline, CDR1 is MNHEY and CDR2 SVGAGI. The V gene lost 6 bases and the J gene lost 8 bases, with 17 bases spanning the gap. The DNA of the CDR3 is TGTGCCAGCAGGCCTTCCGACAGGATGGATTCACCCCTCCACTTT. Encoded protein: CASRPSDRMDSPLHF.

Concerning this clone itself: This specimen includes other DNA sequences encoding the same CDR3. The rearrangement joins TRBV19 to TRBJ1-5; D is uncertain. Trimming removed 4 bases from V and 0 bases from J, with 10 bases in between. This CDR3 has 15 residues. Looked up from germline, CDR1 is LNHDA and CDR2 is SQIVND (reference sequence). The CDR3: CASSKADYSNQPQHF. Written as DNA, the CDR3 is TGTGCCAGTAGTAAAGCGGATTATAGCAATCAGCCCCAGCATTTT.

A single count supports this clone. V gene TRBV14 combines with J gene TRBJ1-1; no clear D. Per the germline V gene, CDR1 is SGHDN and CDR2 is FVKESK. This CDR3 region has 15 residues. With 0 bases removed from V and 1 base from J, the gap between germline ends came to 9 bases. CDR3 residues: CASSQERAPNTEAFF. CDR3 nucleotides: TGTGCCAGCAGCCAAGAGAGGGCACCGAACACTGAAGCTTTCTTT.

The chain joins TRBV11-3 to TRBJ2-3, with 12 bases that match TRBD2. J gave up 4 bases and V 5 bases, and 7 bases lay outside the gene matches. Germline V lookup: CDR1 SGHNT, CDR2 YENEEA. The CDR3 runs 16 residues. CDR3 DNA sequence: TGTGCCAGCAGCCCATCTAGCGGGGGGGCGGCAGATACGCAGTATTTT. Protein: CASSPSSGGAADTQYF.

The table lists this clone with many counts. This rearrangement joins TRBV7-3 to TRBJ1-1; 11 positions match TRBD1. The length of the CDR3 is 14 residues. The J segment lost 6 bases and the V segment lost 6 bases, leaving 6 bases of the junction unmatched. CDR1 SGHTA and CDR2 FQGTGA come from the germline V gene. CDR3 coding DNA: TGTGCCAGCAGTGAATCGGGACAGGGGGCTGAAGCTTTCTTT. Protein: CASSESGQGAEAFF.